This record looks at one TCR beta chain sequence and its context. This specimen comes from a study of blood T cell repertoires in COVID-19. Libraries were prepared by immunoSEQ multiplex PCR; TCRdb keeps only in-frame clonotypes and omits some of them. The sample yields 200,000 to 250,000 clones, just under 90% seen once. Material for sequencing was peripheral blood. This sequence originates from a man aged 25 to 45 with COVID-19, enrolled during active disease.

CDR3 nucleotides: TGTGCCAGCAGCCGGGACAGGGGACCATACAATGAGCAGTTCTTC. Its translation is CASSRDRGPYNEQFF. The genes are TRBV27 and TRBJ2-1, with TRBD1 matching 10 bases. J was trimmed by 4 bases and V by 6 bases; bases with no gene match: 6. This CDR3 contains 15 residues. CDR1 and CDR2 (germline): MNHEY, SMNVEV (reference sequence).